The 4 T cell receptor beta chains in this list originate from one sample, sequenced in a study of shared clonotypes between healthy human individuals. Libraries were prepared by immunoSEQ multiplex PCR; TCRdb keeps only in-frame clonotypes and omits some of them. The sample shows 800,000 to 1,200,000 clones, around three quarters of them seen only once. The sample comprised memory CD4+ T cells from PBMCs. Subset defined: CD45RA-negative fraction. These receptors all stem from a man aged 18 to 29 in good health. Some clones in this sample may be carry-over from other donors' samples.

This clone was counted a single time. The genes are TRBV9 and TRBJ2-3; no clear D. The CDR3 is 13 residues long. In germline, CDR1 is SGDLS, CDR2 YYNGEE. V gave up 2 bases and J gave up 6 bases, with 10 bases separating them. CDR3 nucleotides: TGTGCCAGCAGCGTGGCCGTGGGGGATACGCAGTATTTT. It encodes CASSVAVGDTQYF.

For this clone: This same CDR3 is encoded by further DNA sequences in the sample. The V and J genes are TRBV18 and TRBJ1-2; D remains unclear. This CDR3 contains 13 residues. CDR1 is KGHSH, CDR2 LQKENI, per germline. V shed 3 bases and J shed 4 bases, with 9 bases lying between them. Written as DNA, the CDR3 is TGTGCCAGCTCACCGGCGGCAGTCTATGGCTACACCTTC. Residues: CASSPAAVYGYTF.

V is TRBV28 and J is TRBJ1-1; D is unresolved. Germline V gene data show CDR1 as MDHEN and CDR2 as SYDVKM. Between the trimmed V and J ends, which lost 5 bases and 6 bases, there was a span of 16 bases. This CDR3 region has 14 residues. CDR3 in amino acids: CASSLPPQGPEAFF. The DNA for the CDR3 is TGTGCCAGCAGTCTACCCCCTCAAGGGCCTGAAGCTTTCTTT.

The V and J genes are TRBV11-2 and TRBJ2-7; 9 nucleotides line up with TRBD2. CDR1 and CDR2 (germline): SGHAT, FQNNGV. The CDR3 covers 14 residues. The junction had 9 bases not matched to a gene; V was cut back by 5 bases and J by 7 bases. The CDR3 region is CASSLLAGLREQYF. The CDR3, as DNA: TGTGCCAGCAGCCTGCTAGCGGGATTAAGGGAGCAGTACTTC.